This T cell receptor beta chain was identified during a study of T cell responses to AZD1222 COVID-19 vaccine. Whole-study findings and limits: Clonal diversity was possibly underestimated, and the donors were mostly white British, with more females. All repertoire sampling was performed exclusively after the peak T cell response.

Remarks on this clone: The antigen is not known.

Repertoires were generated with immunoSEQ multiplex PCR, while TCRdb's copy carries only in-frame clones and drops some. The profile shows 83,000 or so clones, 85% to 95% of them singletons. Second-dose timings of about 4 or about 12 weeks were pooled. V shed 5 bases, J shed 0 bases, and the junction held 11 bases outside the gene matches. CDR3 length: 19 residues. CDR1 is SNHLY and CDR2 is FYNNEI in the germline V gene. The clonotype comes from an adult who received the AZD1222 COVID-19 vaccine. The rearrangement links TRBV2 to TRBJ2-6; 9 bases match TRBD1. This material consisted of peripheral blood, taken 28 days after the second AZD1222 dose. CDR3 DNA sequence: TGTGCCAGCAGTTATACTCCGGGACAGGGCCTCTCTGGGGCCAACGTCCTGACTTTC. It specifies CASSYTPGQGLSGANVLTF. The full variable domain, its missing parts supplied by reference TRBV2 and TRBJ2-6, is EPEVTQTPSHQVTQMGQEVILRCVPISNHLYFYWYRQILGQKVEFLVSFYNNEISEKSEIFDDQFSVERPDGSNFTLKIRSTKLEDSAMYFCASSYTPGQGLSGANVLTFGAGSRLTVL.